A single T cell receptor (beta chain) is shown here with its context. The target antigen is unknown. Described time point: inflamed ileum from the surgical specimen. Patients were adults with ileal or ileocolonic Crohn's disease needing resection. The data originate from a study of T cell repertoires in ileal Crohn's disease. Background on the study: At surgery, 35% to 40% of patients smoked, with median disease duration 7.9 years. Roughly 0.55 micrograms of biopsy DNA per sample underwent TCRB immunosequencing.

The ends lost 5 bases at V and 6 bases at J; junction bases unmatched: 5. The CDR3 is 14 amino acids. Germline CDR1 WSHSY, CDR2 SAAADI. The protocol was immunoSEQ multiplex PCR, while the TCRdb copy is restricted to in-frame clones and leaves out a portion. The profile shows about 18,000 clones, about 78% of them singletons. Whole-study findings and limits: Clonal expansions were more frequent in active smokers than non-smokers at surgery.

The sample comprised ileal tissue. This TCR was sampled from an adult with Crohn's disease. V gene TRBV10-2 combines with J gene TRBJ2-7, with TRBD2 identical over 12 bases. The CDR3 sequence: CASSFSSGGAEQYF. CDR3 nucleotides: TGCGCCAGCAGTTTCTCTAGCGGGGGGGCCGAGCAGTACTTC.